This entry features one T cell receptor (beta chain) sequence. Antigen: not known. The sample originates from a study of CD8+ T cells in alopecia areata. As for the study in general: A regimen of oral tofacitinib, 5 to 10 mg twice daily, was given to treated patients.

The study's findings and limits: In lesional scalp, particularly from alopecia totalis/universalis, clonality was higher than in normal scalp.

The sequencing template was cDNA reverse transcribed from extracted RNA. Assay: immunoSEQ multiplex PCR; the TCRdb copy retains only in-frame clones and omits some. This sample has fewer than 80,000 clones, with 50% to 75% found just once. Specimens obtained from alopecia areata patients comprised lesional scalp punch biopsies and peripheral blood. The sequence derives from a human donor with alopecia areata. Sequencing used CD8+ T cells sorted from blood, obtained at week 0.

This CDR3 reads CASSEYGSLNTEAFF. The CDR3 DNA is TGTGCCAGCAGTGAATACGGATCTTTGAACACTGAAGCTTTCTTT. This rearrangement joins TRBV2 to TRBJ1-1, with unresolved D. The CDR3 loop spans 15 amino acids. The ends were cut back, 2 bases at V and 0 bases at J, with 10 bases in the middle. Germline assignment: CDR1 SNHLY and CDR2 FYNNEI.